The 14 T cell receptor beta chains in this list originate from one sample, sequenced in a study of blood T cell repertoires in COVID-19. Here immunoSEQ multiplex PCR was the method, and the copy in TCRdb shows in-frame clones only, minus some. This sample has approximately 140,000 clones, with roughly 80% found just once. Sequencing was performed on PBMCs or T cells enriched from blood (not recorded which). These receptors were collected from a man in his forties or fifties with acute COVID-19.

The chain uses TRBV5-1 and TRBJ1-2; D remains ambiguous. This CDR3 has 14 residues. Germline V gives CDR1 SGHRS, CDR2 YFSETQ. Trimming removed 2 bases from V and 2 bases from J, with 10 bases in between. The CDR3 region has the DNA TGCGCCAGCAGCTTTGACGGCGGGAACTATGGCTACACCTTC. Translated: CASSFDGGNYGYTF. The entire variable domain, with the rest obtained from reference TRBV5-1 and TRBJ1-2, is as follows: KAGVTQTPRYLIKTRGQQVTLSCSPISGHRSVSWYQQTPGQGLQFLFEYFSETQRNKGNFPGRFSGRQFSNSRSEMNVSTLELGDSALYLCASSFDGGNYGYTFGSGTRLTVV.

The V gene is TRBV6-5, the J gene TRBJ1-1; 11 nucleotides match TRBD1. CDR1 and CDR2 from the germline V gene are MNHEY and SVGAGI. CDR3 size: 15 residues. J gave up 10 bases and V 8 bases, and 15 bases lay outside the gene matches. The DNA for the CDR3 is TGTGCCAGCCGACGGGGGACAGGGGGGTCCTACGGAGCTTTCTTT. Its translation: CASRRGTGGSYGAFF.

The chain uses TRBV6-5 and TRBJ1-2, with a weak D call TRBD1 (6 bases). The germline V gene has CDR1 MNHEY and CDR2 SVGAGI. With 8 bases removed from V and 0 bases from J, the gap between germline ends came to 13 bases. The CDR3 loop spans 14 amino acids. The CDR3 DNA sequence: TGTGCCAGCTTAAAGACAGGCACTAACTATGGCTACACCTTC. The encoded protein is CASLKTGTNYGYTF.

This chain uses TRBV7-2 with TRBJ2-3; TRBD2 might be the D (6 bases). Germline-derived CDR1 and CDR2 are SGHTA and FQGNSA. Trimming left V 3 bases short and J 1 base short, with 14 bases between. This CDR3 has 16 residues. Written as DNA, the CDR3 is TGTGCCAGCAGCTTCTCCCCGGCTAGCGGCACAGATACGCAGTATTTT. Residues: CASSFSPASGTDTQYF.

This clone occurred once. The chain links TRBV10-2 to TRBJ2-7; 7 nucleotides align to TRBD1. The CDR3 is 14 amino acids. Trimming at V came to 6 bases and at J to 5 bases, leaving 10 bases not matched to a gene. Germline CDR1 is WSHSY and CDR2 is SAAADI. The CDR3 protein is CASRRQGQANEQYF. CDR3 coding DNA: TGCGCCAGCAGAAGACAGGGCCAGGCCAACGAGCAGTACTTC.

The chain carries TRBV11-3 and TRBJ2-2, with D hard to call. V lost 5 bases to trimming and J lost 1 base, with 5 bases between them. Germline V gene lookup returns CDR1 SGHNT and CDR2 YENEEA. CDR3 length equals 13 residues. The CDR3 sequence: CASSTLNTGELFF. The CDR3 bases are TGTGCCAGCAGCACATTGAACACCGGGGAGCTGTTTTTT. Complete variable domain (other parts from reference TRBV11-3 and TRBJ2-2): EAGVVQSPRYKIIEKKQPVAFWCNPISGHNTLYWYLQNLGQGPELLIRYENEEAVDDSQLPKDRFSAERLKGVDSTLKIQPAELGDSAVYLCASSTLNTGELFFGEGSRLTVL.

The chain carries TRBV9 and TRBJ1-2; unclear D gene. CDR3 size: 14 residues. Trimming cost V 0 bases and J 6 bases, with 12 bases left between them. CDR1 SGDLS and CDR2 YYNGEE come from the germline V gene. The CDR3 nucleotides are TGTGCCAGCAGCGTAGTCGGAGGGATTGATGGCTACACCTTC. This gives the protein CASSVVGGIDGYTF.

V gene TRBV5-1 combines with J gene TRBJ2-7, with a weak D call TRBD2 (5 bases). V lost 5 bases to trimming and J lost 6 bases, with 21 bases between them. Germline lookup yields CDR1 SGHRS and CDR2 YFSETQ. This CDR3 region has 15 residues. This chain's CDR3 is CASSIIGGFAGEQYF. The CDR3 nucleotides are TGCGCCAGCAGTATAATAGGTGGGTTTGCGGGCGAGCAGTACTTC.

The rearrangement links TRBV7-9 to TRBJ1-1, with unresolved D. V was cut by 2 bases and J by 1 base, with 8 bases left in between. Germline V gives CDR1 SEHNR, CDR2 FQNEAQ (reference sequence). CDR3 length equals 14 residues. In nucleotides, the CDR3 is TGTGCCAGCAGCTTAACTATACCGAACACTGAAGCTTTCTTT. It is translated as CASSLTIPNTEAFF.

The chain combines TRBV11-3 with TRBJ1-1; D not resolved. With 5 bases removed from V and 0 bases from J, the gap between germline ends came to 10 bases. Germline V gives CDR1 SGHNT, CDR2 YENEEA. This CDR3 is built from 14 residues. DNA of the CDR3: TGTGCCAGCAGCCCCAACGACATGAACACTGAAGCTTTCTTT. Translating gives CASSPNDMNTEAFF.

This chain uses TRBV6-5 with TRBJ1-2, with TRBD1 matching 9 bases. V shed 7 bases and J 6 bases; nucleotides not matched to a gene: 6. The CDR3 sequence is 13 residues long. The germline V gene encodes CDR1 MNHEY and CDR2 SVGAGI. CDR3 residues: CASTGTGNNGYTF. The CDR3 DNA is TGTGCCAGCACCGGGACAGGGAATAATGGCTACACCTTC.

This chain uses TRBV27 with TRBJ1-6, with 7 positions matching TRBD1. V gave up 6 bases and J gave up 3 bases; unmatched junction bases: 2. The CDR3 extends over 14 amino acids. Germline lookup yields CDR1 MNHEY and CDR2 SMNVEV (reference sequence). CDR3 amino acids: CASSRQGYNSPLHF. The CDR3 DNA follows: TGTGCCAGCAGCCGACAGGGCTATAATTCACCCCTCCACTTT.

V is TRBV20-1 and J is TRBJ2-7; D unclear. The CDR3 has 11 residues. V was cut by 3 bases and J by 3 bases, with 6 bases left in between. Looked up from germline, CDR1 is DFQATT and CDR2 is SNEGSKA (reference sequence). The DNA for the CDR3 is TGCAGTGCTAGCGGTGGCTACGAGCAGTACTTC. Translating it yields CSASGGYEQYF.

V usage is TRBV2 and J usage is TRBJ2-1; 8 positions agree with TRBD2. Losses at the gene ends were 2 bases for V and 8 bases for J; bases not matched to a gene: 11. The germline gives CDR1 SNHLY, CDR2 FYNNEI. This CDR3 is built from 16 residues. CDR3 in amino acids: CASSEIYAGGIDEQFF. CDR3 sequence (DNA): TGTGCCAGCAGTGAAATCTATGCGGGAGGAATCGATGAGCAGTTCTTC. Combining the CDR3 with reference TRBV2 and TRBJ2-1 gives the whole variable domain EPEVTQTPSHQVTQMGQEVILRCVPISNHLYFYWYRQILGQKVEFLVSFYNNEISEKSEIFDDQFSVERPDGSNFTLKIRSTKLEDSAMYFCASSEIYAGGIDEQFFGPGTRLTVL.